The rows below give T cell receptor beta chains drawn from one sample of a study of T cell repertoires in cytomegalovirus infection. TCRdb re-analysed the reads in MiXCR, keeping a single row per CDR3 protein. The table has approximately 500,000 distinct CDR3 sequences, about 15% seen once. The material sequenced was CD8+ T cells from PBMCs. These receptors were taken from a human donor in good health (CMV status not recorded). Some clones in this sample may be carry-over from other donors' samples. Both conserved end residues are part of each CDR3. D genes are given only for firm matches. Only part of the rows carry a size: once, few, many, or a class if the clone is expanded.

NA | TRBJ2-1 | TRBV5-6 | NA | CASSTDPDNEQFF | TGTGCCAGCAGCACAGACCCAGACAATGAGCAGTTCTTC
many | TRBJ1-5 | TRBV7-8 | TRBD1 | CASSSPGGANQPQHF | TGTGCCAGCAGCTCCCCAGGGGGCGCGAATCAGCCCCAGCATTTT
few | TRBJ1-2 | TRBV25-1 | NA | CASSERGAWGYTF | TGTGCCAGCAGTGAACGGGGGGCGTGGGGCTACACCTTC
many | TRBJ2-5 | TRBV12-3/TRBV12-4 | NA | CASSPEGEPAGETQYF | TGTGCCAGCAGTCCGGAGGGGGAGCCTGCGGGAGAGACCCAGTACTTC
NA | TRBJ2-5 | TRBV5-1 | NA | CASSLRAGRRETQYF | TGCGCCAGCAGCTTGAGGGCAGGCCGGAGGGAGACCCAGTACTTC
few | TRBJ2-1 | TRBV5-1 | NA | CASSLRQGMVNEQFF | TGCGCCAGCAGCTTGAGGCAGGGGATGGTGAATGAGCAGTTCTTC
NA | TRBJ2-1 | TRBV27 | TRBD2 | CASSLSGLARYNEQFF | TGTGCCAGCAGTTTATCTGGACTAGCGCGATACAATGAGCAGTTCTTC
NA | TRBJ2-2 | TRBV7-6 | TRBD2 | CASGLAGGPTGELFF | TGTGCCAGCGGGCTAGCGGGAGGGCCTACCGGGGAGCTGTTTTTT
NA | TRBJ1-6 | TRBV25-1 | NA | CASSEALFGNSPLHF | TGTGCCAGCAGTGAGGCGCTCTTTGGGAATTCACCCCTCCACTTT
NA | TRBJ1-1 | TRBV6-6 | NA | CASSYRQGVRASGTEAFF | TGTGCCAGCAGTTACAGGCAGGGCGTCCGGGCATCCGGGACTGAAGCTTTCTTT
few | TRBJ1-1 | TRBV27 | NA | CASSILKTAEAFF | TGTGCCAGCAGCATCCTAAAGACTGCTGAAGCTTTCTTT
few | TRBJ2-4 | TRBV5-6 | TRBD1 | CASSPGTGLNIQYF | TGTGCCAGCAGCCCCGGGACAGGGCTAAACATTCAGTACTTC
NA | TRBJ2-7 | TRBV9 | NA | CASRGDGSYEQYF | TGTGCCAGCAGAGGTGACGGGTCCTACGAGCAGTACTTC
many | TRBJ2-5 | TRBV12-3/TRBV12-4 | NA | CASSPPSRGGHLETQYF | TGTGCCAGCAGTCCACCCTCACGGGGTGGGCACCTGGAGACCCAGTACTTC
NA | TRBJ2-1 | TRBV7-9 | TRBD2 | CASSLRTSGSVDEQFF | TGTGCCAGCAGCTTGCGGACTAGCGGGAGTGTGGATGAGCAGTTCTTC
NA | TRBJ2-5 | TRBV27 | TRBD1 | CASSSGTGDVGGQETQYF | TGTGCCAGCAGTTCCGGGACAGGGGATGTCGGCGGGCAAGAGACCCAGTACTTC
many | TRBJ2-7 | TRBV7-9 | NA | CASSPGGWTVSYEQYF | TGTGCCAGCAGCCCTGGGGGCTGGACAGTCTCCTACGAGCAGTACTTC
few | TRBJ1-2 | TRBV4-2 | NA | CASSSQVASNYGYTF | TGTGCCAGCAGCTCCCAGGTAGCTTCCAACTATGGCTACACCTTC
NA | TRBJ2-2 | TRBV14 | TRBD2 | CASSQVLAGGRSFLWTGELFF | TGTGCCAGCAGCCAAGTACTAGCGGGGGGTAGAAGTTTTCTGTGGACCGGGGAGCTGTTTTTT
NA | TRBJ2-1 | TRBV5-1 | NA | CASSGTRSNEQFF | TGCGCCAGCAGCGGCACTAGAAGCAATGAGCAGTTCTTC
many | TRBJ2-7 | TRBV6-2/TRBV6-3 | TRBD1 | CASSLAGTGAYEQYF | TGTGCCAGCAGTTTAGCCGGGACAGGGGCCTACGAGCAGTACTTC
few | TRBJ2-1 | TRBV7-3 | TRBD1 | CASSVTGSDEQFF | TGTGCCAGCAGCGTGACAGGGTCTGATGAGCAGTTCTTC
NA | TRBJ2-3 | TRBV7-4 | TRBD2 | CARSSRLAGGEADTQYF | TGTGCCAGAAGCTCCAGACTAGCGGGAGGGGAAGCAGATACGCAGTATTTT
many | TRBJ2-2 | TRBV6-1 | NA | CASPRAAGELFF | TGTGCCAGCCCCAGGGCGGCCGGGGAGCTGTTTTTT
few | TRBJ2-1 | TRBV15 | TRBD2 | CATSRVPRRAGGLNEQFF | TGTGCCACCAGCAGAGTCCCGAGAAGGGCGGGGGGCTTAAATGAGCAGTTCTTC
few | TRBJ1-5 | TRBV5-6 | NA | CASSLAVGEGGNQPQHF | TGTGCCAGCAGCTTGGCCGTAGGGGAGGGCGGTAATCAGCCCCAGCATTTT
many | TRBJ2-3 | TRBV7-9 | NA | CASSEVFLTALVTDTQYF | TGTGCCAGCAGCGAAGTATTCCTCACGGCACTGGTCACAGATACGCAGTATTTT
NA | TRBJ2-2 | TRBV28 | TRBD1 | CASIDRANTGELFF | TGTGCCAGCATTGACAGGGCGAACACCGGGGAGCTGTTTTTT
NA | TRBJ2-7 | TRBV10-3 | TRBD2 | CAISRLAGALTYEQYF | TGTGCCATCAGTAGACTAGCGGGAGCACTCACCTACGAGCAGTACTTC
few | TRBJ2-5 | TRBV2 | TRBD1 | CASSARTGRDRETQYF | TGTGCCAGCAGTGCCCGGACAGGGAGAGACCGGGAGACCCAGTACTTC
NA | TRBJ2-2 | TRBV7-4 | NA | CASSLPGDTGELFF | TGTGCCAGCAGCTTACCTGGGGACACCGGGGAGCTGTTTTTT
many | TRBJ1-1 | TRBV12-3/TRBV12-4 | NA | CASSPVTVMNTEAFF | TGTGCCAGCAGTCCCGTGACGGTCATGAACACTGAAGCTTTCTTT
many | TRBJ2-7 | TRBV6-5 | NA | CASSYSLLLAQGEQYF | TGTGCCAGCAGTTACTCGTTGTTACTAGCTCAGGGCGAGCAGTACTTC
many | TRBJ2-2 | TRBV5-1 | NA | CASSGTDNTGELFF | TGCGCCAGCAGCGGCACGGATAACACCGGGGAGCTGTTTTTT
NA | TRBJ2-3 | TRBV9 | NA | CASSVIPTDTQYF | TGTGCCAGCAGCGTGATCCCCACAGATACGCAGTATTTT
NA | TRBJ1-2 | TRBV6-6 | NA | CASRGNRANYGYTF | TGTGCCAGCAGGGGGAACAGAGCTAACTATGGCTACACCTTC
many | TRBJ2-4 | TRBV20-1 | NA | CSARGGQEQLSIAKNIQYF | TGCAGTGCTAGAGGGGGCCAGGAGCAACTGTCTATAGCCAAAAACATTCAGTACTTC